Presented here are 8 T cell receptor beta chains from one specimen sequenced in a study of CD8+CD57+ T cells in acquired aplastic anemia. An expansion of CD8+CD57+ cells by flow cytometry had been shown in patients chosen for sequencing. TCR beta VDJ combinations and CDR3 sequences were profiled from genomic DNA. TCRdb re-derived calls from the reads in MiXCR, one entry per CDR3 protein. The profile shows under 200,000 distinct CDR3 sequences, less than 60% of them singletons. Sample: sorted CD4+, CD8+, or CD8+CD57+ T cells (not recorded which) from PBMCs. The source of these receptors is a human donor with aplastic anemia.

This clonotype came up many times. J is TRBJ1-2 and V is TRBV11-2, with D tentatively TRBD1 (5 bases). V lost 0 bases, J lost 5 bases, and 13 bases lay in between. The CDR3 is made up of 15 amino acids. The germline CDR1 and CDR2 sequences are SGHAT and FQNNGV. As DNA, the CDR3 is TGTGCCAGCAGCTTAGAGAGTCCAGGGATTTATGGCTACACCTTC. It yields the protein CASSLESPGIYGYTF.

The chain employs TRBV24-1 and TRBJ2-2; a weak D match, TRBD1 (6 bases). V lost 9 bases and J 2 bases, leaving 12 bases between the germline ends. In germline, CDR1 is KGHDR, CDR2 SFDVKD. This CDR3 has 14 residues. DNA for the CDR3: TGTGCCACCCGATCGGACAGCAACACCGGGGAGCTGTTTTTT. Its translation is CATRSDSNTGELFF.

This clonotype appeared a few times. The rearrangement joins TRBV7-3 to TRBJ2-5; no definite D call. In germline, CDR1 is SGHTA, CDR2 FQGTGA. This CDR3 region has 13 residues. The ends were cut back, 1 base at V and 1 base at J, with 4 bases in the middle. CDR3: CASSLNTQETQYF. The DNA of the CDR3 is TGTGCCAGCAGCTTAAACACCCAAGAGACCCAGTACTTC.

The chain employs TRBV2 and TRBJ2-1, with no clear D. From germline, CDR1 is SNHLY and CDR2 FYNNEI. V was trimmed by 4 bases and J by 5 bases, leaving 9 bases between them. The CDR3 runs 13 residues. CDR3 in amino acids: CASSGQRDNEQFF. CDR3 DNA sequence: TGTGCCAGCAGTGGGCAGCGAGACAATGAGCAGTTCTTC.

The chain is built from TRBV24-1 and TRBJ2-3, with D perhaps TRBD2 (6 bases). Looked up from germline, CDR1 is KGHDR and CDR2 is SFDVKD. V gave up 1 base and J gave up 4 bases, with 17 bases separating them. The CDR3 is 17 amino acids. The CDR3, as DNA: TGTGCCACCAGTGATTTATTGTCTGTTGGGGGGTCAGATACGCAGTATTTT. This encodes CATSDLLSVGGSDTQYF.

This clonotype came up a few times. The gene calls are TRBV24-1 and TRBJ2-7; TRBD2 aligns across 9 bases. The CDR3 spans 15 residues. The V segment lost 4 bases and the J segment 4 bases; nucleotides outside the gene matches: 7. Germline CDR1 is KGHDR and CDR2 is SFDVKD. CDR3 nucleotide sequence: TGTGCCACCAGTGAGTCGCTAGCGGGGAGATACGAGCAGTACTTC. Protein: CATSESLAGRYEQYF.

This clonotype has at least ten counts. The chain combines TRBV5-1 with TRBJ1-4, with D possibly being TRBD1 (5 bases). Germline loops: CDR1 SGHRS, CDR2 YFSETQ. The CDR3 loop spans 13 amino acids. V lost 4 bases to trimming and J lost 3 bases, with 7 bases between them. The CDR3 reads CASSPGPNEKLFF. In DNA form, the CDR3 reads TGCGCCAGCAGCCCGGGACCTAATGAAAAACTGTTTTTT.

Many counts were recorded for this clonotype. The V gene is TRBV24-1, the J gene TRBJ2-1; D is uncertain. V was cut by 9 bases and J by 10 bases, with 12 bases left in between. CDR1 is KGHDR, CDR2 SFDVKD, per germline. The CDR3 extends over 11 amino acids. The CDR3 coding sequence is TGTGCCACCGGAGCTTCGAGGGAGCAGTTCTTC. Protein product: CATGASREQFF.